The next 24 T cell receptor beta chains were all read from a single sample in a study of T-cell memory formation after mild COVID-19. MiXCR, applied by TCRdb to the 5' RACE reads, yields one record per CDR3 protein. The sample has 85,000 to 130,000 distinct CDR3 sequences; around 10% are singletons. Sequencing was done on a sample of PBMCs or a T cell subset sorted from them (not recorded which). The receptors stem from a young man who had mild COVID-19 (a few samples of this study predate the infection). Cell type and time point are not known.

The V gene is TRBV20-1, the J gene TRBJ2-2; a weak D match, TRBD2 (6 bases). CDR3 length: 15 residues. CDR1 is DFQATT, CDR2 SNEGSKA, per germline (reference sequence). V was trimmed by 5 bases and J by 3 bases, leaving 16 bases between them. This CDR3 is CSAAKTGTDTGELFF. CDR3 bases: TGCAGTGCTGCGAAAACTGGGACTGACACCGGGGAGCTGTTTTTT.

In its sample, this clonotype was seen a few times. The V and J genes are TRBV4-2 and TRBJ2-7, with 9 bases that match TRBD1. CDR3 length: 16 residues. Germline loops: CDR1 LGHNA, CDR2 YNFKEQ. With V trimmed by 1 base and J by 5 bases, 9 bases remained unmatched. The CDR3 DNA is TGTGCCAGCAGCCAAGGGAGGGGACAGGGCAACCACGAGCAGTACTTC. Protein product: CASSQGRGQGNHEQYF.

This clonotype was picked up a small number of times. The chain has TRBV5-1 and TRBJ2-1; 8 bases fit TRBD1. Germline V gene lookup returns CDR1 SGHRS and CDR2 YFSETQ. This CDR3 contains 14 residues. The junction had 7 bases not matched to a gene; V was cut back by 4 bases and J by 7 bases. The CDR3 spells CASSTGTGRNEQFF. CDR3 sequence (DNA): TGCGCCAGCAGCACCGGGACAGGAAGAAATGAGCAGTTCTTC.

V usage is TRBV5-1 and J usage is TRBJ2-2, with D possibly TRBD2 on 6 matching bases. Germline loops: CDR1 SGHRS, CDR2 YFSETQ. The CDR3 covers 15 residues. Trimming pared 4 bases from V and 4 bases from J, leaving 14 bases between. CDR3 nucleotides: TGCGCCAGCAGCATAGGCCGGGAGAGCACCGGGGAGCTGTTTTTT. It encodes CASSIGRESTGELFF.

The chain carries TRBV5-1 and TRBJ1-1; D not certain. This CDR3 has 14 amino acids. Trimming removed 0 bases from V and 3 bases from J, with 9 bases in between. Germline V lookup: CDR1 SGHRS, CDR2 YFSETQ. In DNA, the CDR3 is TGCGCCAGCAGCTTGGAAGGGAGGGACACTGAAGCTTTCTTT. Amino acid sequence: CASSLEGRDTEAFF.

The chain has TRBV7-6 and TRBJ2-2, with D perhaps matching TRBD1 (6 bases). The CDR3 spans 14 residues. V dropped 5 bases and J dropped 4 bases, with 11 bases sitting between them. CDR1 and CDR2 from the germline V gene are SGHVS and FNYEAQ. In nucleotides, the CDR3 is TGTGCCAGCAGCGCAGAGGGGGTCACCGGGGAGCTGTTTTTT. Translated: CASSAEGVTGELFF.

The V call is TRBV4-1, the J call TRBJ2-5, with D tentatively TRBD1 (5 bases). V was cut by 1 base and J by 5 bases, with 14 bases left in between. This CDR3 is built from 15 residues. The V gene's germline CDR1 is MGHRA and CDR2 YSYEKL. The CDR3: CASSQGGTLRETQYF. The CDR3 DNA follows: TGCGCCAGCAGCCAAGGGGGCACCTTAAGGGAGACCCAGTACTTC.

J is TRBJ2-3 and V is TRBV6-5; the match to TRBD2 covers 9 bases. After removal of 7 bases from V and 3 bases from J, the junction contained 2 bases not matched to a gene. Germline V gives CDR1 MNHEY, CDR2 SVGAGI. The CDR3 sequence is 13 residues long. The CDR3 sequence: CASTLAGTDTQYF. For the CDR3, the DNA is TGTGCCAGCACCCTAGCGGGGACAGATACGCAGTATTTT.

This clonotype was seen ten or more times. The rearrangement uses TRBV20-1 and TRBJ2-7, with TRBD2 as a possible D gene (5 bases). Germline CDR1 and CDR2: DFQATT and SNEGSKA (reference sequence). The CDR3 sequence is 14 residues long. V was pared by 2 bases and J by 0 bases, with 11 bases between. As DNA, the CDR3 is TGCAGTGCTAGATCTGCCGGGGTCTCCTACGAGCAGTACTTC. Protein: CSARSAGVSYEQYF.

The genes are TRBV6-2 or TRBV6-3 and TRBJ2-1, with D perhaps TRBD1 or TRBD2 (5 bases each). V was clipped by 2 bases and J by 0 bases, with 11 bases between them. Germline CDR1 MNHEY, CDR2 SVGEGT. The CDR3 is 16 amino acids. DNA of the CDR3: TGTGCCAGCAGTTACCACTTGGGGGTCTCCTACAATGAGCAGTTCTTC. This encodes CASSYHLGVSYNEQFF.

This chain uses TRBV2 with TRBJ2-2; a weak D match, TRBD2 (5 bases). The germline V gene has CDR1 SNHLY and CDR2 FYNNEI. Trimming cost V 8 bases and J 4 bases, with 14 bases left between them. The CDR3 is made up of 14 amino acids. The CDR3 coding sequence is TGTGCCAGCGGAAGAGGGTCGGGCACCGGGGAGCTGTTTTTT. Translated: CASGRGSGTGELFF.

V is TRBV27 and J is TRBJ1-2; D is possibly TRBD1 (6 bases). Germline V gene data show CDR1 as MNHEY and CDR2 as SMNVEV (reference sequence). Deletions cut 6 bases from V and 3 bases from J, with 20 bases between. The CDR3 has 16 residues. CDR3 loop: CASRGPGTGRDYGYTF. CDR3 nucleotide sequence: TGTGCCAGCAGAGGCCCCGGTACAGGGAGGGACTATGGCTACACCTTC.

V gene TRBV5-1 combines with J gene TRBJ2-7, with 10 bases matching TRBD1. Germline loops: CDR1 SGHRS, CDR2 YFSETQ. CDR3 size: 14 residues. Germline trimming cut 7 bases from V and 6 bases from J; bases unmatched to any gene: 10. The CDR3 DNA reads TGCGCCAGCTCCGTAGGGACAGGGGAGGTCGAGCAGTACTTC. Protein: CASSVGTGEVEQYF.

The chain links TRBV27 to TRBJ1-2; D unclear. Germline values: CDR1 MNHEY, CDR2 SMNVEV (reference sequence). The CDR3 covers 11 residues. V gave up 6 bases and J gave up 5 bases, with 7 bases separating them. This CDR3 is CASRGEYGYTF. In DNA, the CDR3 is TGTGCCAGCAGGGGAGAATATGGCTACACCTTC.

Ten or more counts support this clonotype. The J gene is TRBJ1-5, the V gene TRBV6-6; no clear D gene. CDR1 is MNHNY, CDR2 SVGAGI, per germline (reference sequence). CDR3 length: 16 residues. Trimming removed 7 bases from V and 4 bases from J, with 20 bases in between. The DNA of the CDR3 is TGTGCCAGCACCAAAGACGGCTACGGGTTAAATCAGCCCCAGCATTTT. Translation: CASTKDGYGLNQPQHF.

The V call is TRBV4-2, the J call TRBJ2-7; 10 bases match TRBD2. The CDR3 sequence is 14 residues long. CDR1 and CDR2 (germline): LGHNA, YNFKEQ. J gave up 6 bases and V 4 bases, and 6 bases lay outside the gene matches. CDR3 coding DNA: TGTGCCAGCAGCCCCGAGACTAGCGGGTCCGAGCAGTACTTC. It encodes CASSPETSGSEQYF.

This clonotype turned up a few times. The chain has TRBV5-1 and TRBJ2-3, with D unresolved. The germline V and J ends were trimmed by 0 bases and 6 bases, with 14 bases remaining between them. Germline CDR1 SGHRS, CDR2 YFSETQ. This CDR3 spans 15 amino acids. The CDR3 spells CASSLAVQPSDTQYF. As DNA, the CDR3 is TGCGCCAGCAGCTTGGCCGTACAGCCCTCCGATACGCAGTATTTT.

This clonotype was counted only a few times. The chain links TRBV7-3 to TRBJ2-1; D unclear. Trimming left V 5 bases short and J 3 bases short, with 20 bases between. Germline loops: CDR1 SGHTA, CDR2 FQGTGA. The CDR3 length is 17 residues. The CDR3, as DNA: TGTGCCAGCAGCCTCCTCCCCCCGGGTGGCCGCTACAATGAGCAGTTCTTC. This gives the protein CASSLLPPGGRYNEQFF.

The chain joins TRBV27 to TRBJ1-5; no clear D gene. Germline CDR1 and CDR2: MNHEY and SMNVEV (reference sequence). V lost 4 bases and J lost 3, with 10 bases in between. The CDR3 is 14 residues long. CDR3 nucleotide sequence: TGTGCCAGCAGTTCCCTCTATGACAATCAGCCCCAGCATTTT. Its protein is CASSSLYDNQPQHF.

This clonotype turned up a few times. The V gene is TRBV11-1, the J gene TRBJ2-1; 7 nucleotides line up with TRBD2. CDR3 length: 17 residues. J lost 4 bases, V lost 2 bases, and 11 bases had no gene match. Germline V gene lookup returns CDR1 SGHAT and CDR2 FQDESV (reference sequence). CDR3 in DNA: TGTGCCAGCAGCTTAAGGCGGGGGAACCTCCTTTACAATGAGCAGTTCTTC. It translates to CASSLRRGNLLYNEQFF.

The chain is built from TRBV21-1 and TRBJ2-7. TRBV21-1 is reported as a pseudogene. This CDR3 comprises 14 residues. DNA for the CDR3: TGTGCCAGCAGCAAAAGGCAGTGGTGCTACGAGCAGTACGTC. It is translated as CASSKRQWCYEQYV.

This clonotype was observed once. J is TRBJ1-2 and V is TRBV2, with D unclear. Germline-derived CDR1 and CDR2 are SNHLY and FYNNEI. The CDR3 totals 12 residues. Trimming took off 2 bases at V and 8 bases at J, with 9 bases between the two ends. The CDR3 reads CASSERDRGYTF. As DNA, the CDR3 is TGTGCCAGCAGTGAAAGGGATCGGGGCTACACCTTC.

This clonotype was observed a handful of times. The chain carries TRBV3-1 and TRBJ2-7, with 8 bases fitting TRBD2. CDR1 and CDR2 (germline): LGHDT, YNNKEL (reference sequence). V lost 1 base and J lost 2; bases outside the gene matches: 10. This CDR3 is 17 amino acids long. CDR3 DNA: TGTGCCAGCAGCCAAGGGGTCGGGGGGGCAGACGCCTACGAGCAGTACGTC. Translating it yields CASSQGVGGADAYEQYV.

The gene calls are TRBV7-9 and TRBJ1-2; 7 nucleotides agree with TRBD1. The CDR3 has 18 residues. J lost 0 bases, V lost 6 bases, and 16 bases had no gene match. In germline, CDR1 is SEHNR, CDR2 FQNEAQ (reference sequence). The CDR3 DNA sequence: TGTGCCAGCAGGATGACGCGAGGGACAGCCCCTTCTAACTATGGCTACACCTTC. It codes for CASRMTRGTAPSNYGYTF.